One and the same sample provided the 22 T cell receptor beta chains below, sequenced in a study of blood T cell repertoires in COVID-19. Measured with immunoSEQ multiplex PCR; TCRdb has only the in-frame clones, and not every one. The table lists around 210,000 clones, about 85% of them singletons. Sequenced sample: peripheral blood. These receptors came from a man aged 60 to 69 with COVID-19, enrolled during active disease.

Of note for this clone: The same CDR3 can be traced to other DNA sequences in this sample. V and J are TRBV18 and TRBJ1-2, with D unclear. With 4 bases removed from V and 3 bases from J, the gap between germline ends came to 6 bases. This CDR3 comprises 12 residues. The germline CDR1 and CDR2 sequences are KGHSH and LQKENI. The CDR3 nucleotides read TGTGCCAGCTCACGTACTGACTATGGCTACACCTTC. This codes for CASSRTDYGYTF. The full variable domain, in which reference TRBV18 and TRBJ1-2 provide the parts outside the CDR3, is NAGVMQNPRHLVRRRGQEARLRCSPMKGHSHVYWYRQLPEEGLKFMVYLQKENIIDESGMPKERFSAEFPKEGPSILRIQQVVRGDSAAYFCASSRTDYGYTFGSGTRLTVV.

The CDR3 region has the DNA TGTGCCAGCAGTGAAGGGCTAGCCGATGAGCAGTTCTTC. Protein product: CASSEGLADEQFF. The chain uses TRBV6-1 and TRBJ2-1, with a weak D call TRBD2 (5 bases). The CDR3 sequence is 13 residues long. With 1 base removed from V and 8 bases from J, the gap between germline ends came to 9 bases. The germline V gene has CDR1 MNHNS and CDR2 SASEGT.

This rearrangement joins TRBV3-1 (or the pseudogene TRBV3-2) to TRBJ1-6; TRBD1 matches at 7 bases. Looked up from germline, CDR1 is LGHDT and CDR2 is YNNKEL (reference sequence). Trimming cost V 1 base and J 10 bases; bases outside gene matches: 7. The CDR3 is 15 residues long. The CDR3 loop reads CASSQGPGGGSPLHF. The CDR3 DNA sequence: TGTGCCAGCAGCCAAGGGCCAGGGGGAGGATCACCCCTCCACTTT.

The rearrangement links TRBV5-1 to TRBJ1-3, with TRBD1 matching 7 bases. Germline V gives CDR1 SGHRS, CDR2 YFSETQ. This CDR3 has 16 residues. V was pared by 5 bases and J by 0 bases, with 8 bases of the junction left unmatched. This CDR3 is CASRAGQPISGNTIYF. CDR3 nucleotide sequence: TGCGCCAGCAGGGCGGGACAGCCAATCTCTGGAAACACCATATATTTT. Based on the CDR3 plus reference TRBV5-1 and TRBJ1-3, the full variable domain is KAGVTQTPRYLIKTRGQQVTLSCSPISGHRSVSWYQQTPGQGLQFLFEYFSETQRNKGNFPGRFSGRQFSNSRSEMNVSTLELGDSALYLCASRAGQPISGNTIYFGEGSWLTVV.

The chain recombines TRBV9 with TRBJ1-1; no firm D call. The V gene's germline CDR1 is SGDLS and CDR2 YYNGEE. Trimming stripped 3 bases from V and 4 bases from J, with 16 bases between. CDR3 size: 15 residues. CDR3 coding DNA: TGTGCCAGCAGCGGGCCCTCCGGAGGGAGCACTGAAGCTTTCTTT. Protein: CASSGPSGGSTEAFF.

The chain combines TRBV3-1 (or the pseudogene TRBV3-2) with TRBJ1-1, with D unclear. The CDR3 runs to 14 residues. Looked up from germline, CDR1 is LGHDT and CDR2 is YNNKEL (reference sequence). V was shortened by 1 base and J by 6 bases, with 12 bases between the two germline ends. The CDR3 here is CASSQAGSLAEAFF. CDR3 coding DNA: TGTGCCAGCAGCCAAGCTGGGAGTTTAGCTGAAGCTTTCTTT.

The genes are TRBV7-6 and TRBJ2-7, with D possibly matching TRBD1 (5 bases). Trimming took off 1 base at V and 2 bases at J, with 12 bases between the two ends. The CDR3 runs 15 residues. The germline CDR1 and CDR2 sequences are SGHVS and FNYEAQ. The DNA for the CDR3 is TGTGCCAGCAGCTTAGGTTCCGCAGGGACCTACGAGCAGTACTTC. It is translated as CASSLGSAGTYEQYF.

The rearrangement links TRBV10-3 to TRBJ1-3; D possibly corresponds to TRBD1 (5 bases). V was cut by 1 base and J by 2 bases, with 9 bases left in between. From germline, CDR1 is ENHRY and CDR2 SYGVKD. This CDR3 comprises 15 residues. The CDR3 protein is CAISELWGAGNTIYF. For the CDR3, the DNA is TGTGCCATCAGTGAGTTATGGGGCGCTGGAAACACCATATATTTT.

Worth noting for this clone: Mismatch with germline at one junction end may stem from a read error. V usage is TRBV7-9 and J usage is TRBJ2-7; TRBD1 agrees at 9 bases. Germline V gene lookup returns CDR1 SEHNR and CDR2 FQNEAQ (reference sequence). This CDR3 contains 12 residues. The CDR3 nucleotides read TGTGCCAGCAGCTACTCCGACAGGGGGTGGAACTTC. Its protein product is CASSYSDRGWNF.

The chain recombines TRBV28 with TRBJ1-5, with D uncertain. This CDR3 has 17 amino acids. Per the germline V gene, CDR1 is MDHEN and CDR2 is SYDVKM. V gave up 2 bases and J gave up 0 bases, with 14 bases separating them. The CDR3 bases are TGTGCCAGCAGTTTAAGCGGAGCTCGGTATAGCAATCAGCCCCAGCATTTT. Its protein product is CASSLSGARYSNQPQHF. The full variable domain, its missing parts supplied by reference TRBV28 and TRBJ1-5, is DVKVTQSSRYLVKRTGEKVFLECVQDMDHENMFWYRQDPGLGLRLIYFSYDVKMKEKGDIPEGYSVSREKKERFSLILESASTNQTSMYLCASSLSGARYSNQPQHFGDGTRLSIL.

This clone was detected only once. The chain joins TRBV27 to TRBJ2-2; weak D call: TRBD2 (5 bases). This CDR3 spans 12 amino acids. Germline values: CDR1 MNHEY, CDR2 SMNVEV (reference sequence). Trimming shortened V by 5 bases and J by 5 bases, and 6 bases separated the two germline ends. The CDR3 sequence: CASSRETGELFF. As DNA, the CDR3 is TGTGCCAGCAGTAGGGAGACCGGGGAGCTGTTTTTT.

This clone turned up a few times. The genes are TRBV24-1 and TRBJ1-2; D gene ambiguous. Germline loops: CDR1 KGHDR, CDR2 SFDVKD. The length of the CDR3 is 13 residues. Trimming cost V 6 bases and J 8 bases, with 15 bases left between them. The CDR3: CATSYNARGGYTF. CDR3 coding DNA: TGTGCCACCAGTTACAATGCCCGGGGAGGCTACACCTTC.

The V and J genes are TRBV30 and TRBJ1-2; perhaps TRBD1 as D (5 bases). Trimming pared 4 bases from V and 4 bases from J, leaving 16 bases between. The V gene's germline CDR1 is GTSNPN and CDR2 SVGIG (reference sequence). This CDR3 is built from 14 residues. DNA for the CDR3: TGTGCCTGGATGTCGGCAGGGATGAGCTATGGCTACACCTTC. Encoded protein: CAWMSAGMSYGYTF.

The CDR3 region is CASSSWTSGSNEQFF. Written as DNA, the CDR3 is TGTGCCAGCAGCTCTTGGACTAGCGGGAGTAATGAGCAGTTCTTC. This chain links TRBV5-4 with TRBJ2-1; 13 bases map to TRBD2. Looked up from germline, CDR1 is SGHNT and CDR2 is YYREEE (reference sequence). Germline trimming cut 3 bases from V and 7 bases from J; bases unmatched to any gene: 4. There are 15 residues in the CDR3.

J is TRBJ1-6 and V is TRBV9; 7 bases line up with TRBD1. The CDR3 length is 15 residues. The trim removed 0 bases at V and 9 bases at J, leaving 6 bases unmatched. The germline V gene encodes CDR1 SGDLS and CDR2 YYNGEE. The chain's CDR3 is CASSVDDRARSPLHF. CDR3 nucleotide sequence: TGTGCCAGCAGCGTAGACGACAGGGCTCGTTCACCCCTCCACTTT.

The chain has TRBV2 and TRBJ1-2, with TRBD1 matching over 11 bases. This CDR3 has 13 residues. J gave up 8 bases and V 7 bases, and 6 bases lay outside the gene matches. From germline, CDR1 is SNHLY and CDR2 FYNNEI. CDR3 region: CASKEDRGPGYTF. CDR3 coding DNA: TGTGCCAGCAAAGAGGACAGGGGGCCGGGCTACACCTTC.

This chain links TRBV7-2 with TRBJ2-1; 7 bases are shared with TRBD2. The CDR3 is made up of 15 amino acids. CDR1 is SGHTA and CDR2 is FQGNSA in the germline V gene. Trimming at V came to 3 bases and at J to 2 bases, leaving 4 bases not matched to a gene. This chain's CDR3 is CASSFQAGAYNEQFF. CDR3 DNA sequence: TGTGCCAGCAGCTTCCAGGCGGGAGCCTACAATGAGCAGTTCTTC.

This chain links TRBV2 with TRBJ2-5, with TRBD1 identical over 7 bases. With V trimmed by 6 bases and J by 4 bases, 5 bases remained unmatched. CDR3 length equals 13 residues. CDR1 is SNHLY, CDR2 FYNNEI, per germline. The CDR3 reads CASRTGMGETQYF. CDR3 nucleotides: TGTGCCAGCAGGACAGGGATGGGAGAGACCCAGTACTTC.

This chain joins TRBV5-1 and TRBJ1-1, with TRBD1 matching 7 bases. The CDR3 runs to 16 residues. The J segment lost 4 bases and the V segment lost 0 bases, leaving 9 bases of the junction unmatched. Germline lookup yields CDR1 SGHRS and CDR2 YFSETQ. CDR3 in amino acids: CASSLGGQGGSTEAFF. As DNA, the CDR3 is TGCGCCAGCAGCTTGGGAGGGCAGGGGGGAAGCACTGAAGCTTTCTTT.

This rearrangement joins TRBV4-1 to TRBJ2-1; 8 bases agree with TRBD2. CDR3 length: 15 amino acids. Germline V gene lookup returns CDR1 MGHRA and CDR2 YSYEKL. The ends lost 5 bases at V and 0 bases at J; junction bases unmatched: 3. CDR3 sequence: CASSRSGSSYNEQFF. CDR3 DNA: TGCGCCAGCAGCAGAAGCGGGAGCTCCTACAATGAGCAGTTCTTC.

CDR3 nucleotide sequence: TGTGCCAGCAGTGAAGCGGGTGGACAAAACTATGGCTACACCTTC. It codes for CASSEAGGQNYGYTF. This sequence joins TRBV2 and TRBJ1-2; possible D gene TRBD1, 5 bases. The length of the CDR3 is 15 residues. In germline, CDR1 is SNHLY, CDR2 FYNNEI. V was cut by 0 bases and J by 2 bases, with 10 bases left in between.

This clone has a single count. The chain joins TRBV10-3 to TRBJ1-3; 9 nucleotides align to TRBD1. CDR3 length equals 15 residues. CDR1 is ENHRY and CDR2 is SYGVKD in the germline V gene. CDR3 bases: TGTGCGTCTCAGCGACAGGGGGTATTTGGAAACACCATATATTTT. It encodes CASQRQGVFGNTIYF.